What follows are 21 T cell receptor beta chains derived from one specimen sequenced in a study of shared clonotypes between healthy human individuals. CD45RO-negative cells were positively selected for CCR7, leaving out terminally differentiated effector memory CD45RA+ cells. Libraries were prepared by immunoSEQ multiplex PCR; TCRdb keeps only in-frame clonotypes and omits some of them. Among roughly 2,000,000 clones listed, roughly 93% were seen once. Sequenced input: naive CD8+ T cells from PBMCs. The receptors here all came from a young man in good health. Some clones in this sample may be carry-over from other donors' samples.

CDR3 sequence (DNA): TGTGCCAGCAGCTTAGGATACCCCCTGAGTAATGAAAAACTGTTTTTT. It specifies CASSLGYPLSNEKLFF. This chain links TRBV11-2 with TRBJ1-4; D not resolved. Germline CDR1 is SGHAT and CDR2 is FQNNGV. V lost 1 base and J lost 4, with 13 bases in between. CDR3 length: 16 amino acids.

V gene TRBV6-5 combines with J gene TRBJ2-2; 7 bases map to TRBD2. From germline, CDR1 is MNHEY and CDR2 SVGAGI. V lost 3 bases, J lost 7 bases, and 8 bases stayed unmatched. The CDR3 contains 15 residues. The CDR3 loop reads CASSYLGGDYGELFF. CDR3 DNA: TGTGCCAGCAGTTATTTGGGAGGGGATTACGGGGAGCTGTTTTTT.

The chain is built from TRBV5-4 and TRBJ1-1, with D uncertain. The CDR3 runs to 15 residues. The germline gives CDR1 SGHNT, CDR2 YYREEE (reference sequence). Trimming took off 4 bases at V and 4 bases at J, with 17 bases between the two ends. The CDR3 loop is CASSPLPGSGTEAFF. In DNA, the CDR3 is TGTGCCAGCAGCCCTCTCCCGGGAAGCGGCACTGAAGCTTTCTTT. The whole variable domain, remainder taken from reference TRBV5-4 and TRBJ1-1, is ETGVTQSPTHLIKTRGQQVTLRCSSQSGHNTVSWYQQALGQGPQFIFQYYREEENGRGNFPPRFSGLQFPNYSSELNVNALELDDSALYLCASSPLPGSGTEAFFGQGTRLTVV.

This CDR3 is CASSLSDRSTGELFF. The CDR3, as DNA: TGTGCCAGCAGCCTATCGGACAGAAGCACCGGGGAGCTGTTTTTT. V usage is TRBV27 and J usage is TRBJ2-2; possible D gene TRBD1, 6 bases. V gave up 6 bases and J gave up 4 bases, with 15 bases separating them. This CDR3 comprises 15 residues. Germline V lookup: CDR1 MNHEY, CDR2 SMNVEV (reference sequence).

The rearrangement links TRBV25-1 to TRBJ1-2; 8 nucleotides match TRBD1. This CDR3 spans 12 amino acids. Germline trimming cut 10 bases from V and 2 bases from J; bases unmatched to any gene: 3. CDR1 is MGHDK, CDR2 SYGVNS, per germline. DNA for the CDR3: TGTGCCACCGGGACAGGAAACTATGGCTACACCTTC. Residues: CATGTGNYGYTF.

Comment on this clone: Other DNA sequences in the same sample also yield this CDR3. The chain has TRBV19 and TRBJ1-3; D gene uncertain. This CDR3 is 14 amino acids long. V lost 3 bases to trimming and J lost 1 base, with 7 bases between them. Germline V gives CDR1 LNHDA, CDR2 SQIVND (reference sequence). The CDR3 nucleotides read TGTGCCAGTAGTATCCGTGGATCTGGAAACACCATATATTTT. Encoded protein: CASSIRGSGNTIYF.

J is TRBJ1-2 and V is TRBV27; 9 bases match TRBD1. CDR3 length: 13 amino acids. Germline CDR1 and CDR2: MNHEY and SMNVEV (reference sequence). V dropped 6 bases and J dropped 8; count of bases not matched to a gene: 7. In nucleotides, the CDR3 is TGTGCCAGCAGCCCTGGGACAGGGAAAGGCTACACCTTC. This sequence encodes CASSPGTGKGYTF.

On this clone: The same CDR3 also results from other DNA sequences found in this sample. This chain uses TRBV2 with TRBJ1-5; D is unresolved. Trimming left V 1 base short and J 0 bases short, with 10 bases between. Germline loops: CDR1 SNHLY, CDR2 FYNNEI. The CDR3 length is 16 residues. CDR3 protein: CASSEGQVYSNQPQHF. The DNA for the CDR3 is TGTGCCAGCAGTGAAGGACAAGTTTATAGCAATCAGCCCCAGCATTTT.

V usage is TRBV2 and J usage is TRBJ1-1; 7 bases map to TRBD1. CDR1 is SNHLY, CDR2 FYNNEI, per germline. This CDR3 is 17 amino acids long. The V and J ends lost 2 bases and 4 bases, in that order; junction bases with no gene match: 13. The chain's CDR3 is CASSERTHRGRVTEAFF. In DNA, the CDR3 is TGTGCCAGCAGTGAAAGGACGCACAGGGGCAGGGTCACTGAAGCTTTCTTT.

V usage is TRBV6-1 and J usage is TRBJ2-4, with D tentatively TRBD2 (7 bases). Germline loops: CDR1 MNHNS, CDR2 SASEGT. The CDR3 is made up of 14 amino acids. V shed 3 bases and J shed 7 bases, with 13 bases lying between them. The CDR3 here is CASSESRGGNIQYF. The DNA of the CDR3 is TGTGCCAGCAGTGAGAGTAGGGGGGGCAACATTCAGTACTTC.

This clone has a single count. V usage is TRBV19 and J usage is TRBJ1-5; D is unresolved. This CDR3 spans 15 amino acids. V dropped 5 bases and J dropped 4 bases, with 15 bases sitting between them. Germline CDR1 is LNHDA and CDR2 is SQIVND (reference sequence). CDR3 in DNA: TGTGCCAGTAGTGTGGGCCTAAGGGAAAATCAGCCCCAGCATTTT. Translating it yields CASSVGLRENQPQHF.

V is TRBV4-2 and J is TRBJ1-4; possibly TRBD1 for D (5 bases). Trimming cost V 4 bases and J 1 base, with 13 bases left between them. The CDR3 consists of 16 residues. Germline CDR1 LGHNA, CDR2 YNFKEQ. The CDR3 coding sequence is TGTGCCAGCAGCCCCAGGTCGGGGGGAACTAATGAAAAACTGTTTTTT. It codes for CASSPRSGGTNEKLFF.

The gene calls are TRBV27 and TRBJ2-7; no reliable D call. Trimming took off 7 bases at V and 0 bases at J, with 16 bases between the two ends. Germline assignment: CDR1 MNHEY and CDR2 SMNVEV (reference sequence). This CDR3 is built from 15 residues. In nucleotides, the CDR3 is TGTGCCAGCACCCAGTTTCCGGGCTCCTCCTACGAGCAGTACTTC. It codes for CASTQFPGSSYEQYF.

The chain uses TRBV28 and TRBJ2-4; the D gene is possibly TRBD2 (6 bases). CDR1 is MDHEN, CDR2 SYDVKM, per germline. Trimming took 0 bases from V and 2 from J, leaving 29 bases between them. This CDR3 comprises 22 residues. The CDR3 reads CASSLWGGREMDVGPPKNIQYF. Written as DNA, the CDR3 is TGTGCCAGCAGTTTATGGGGCGGCCGGGAGATGGACGTGGGACCGCCCAAAAACATTCAGTACTTC.

V and J are TRBV11-2 and TRBJ2-5; D not certain. This CDR3 is built from 15 residues. V was clipped by 1 base and J by 0 bases, with 9 bases between them. The V gene's germline CDR1 is SGHAT and CDR2 FQNNGV. The chain's CDR3 is CASSLVWAYQETQYF. CDR3 nucleotide sequence: TGTGCCAGCAGCTTAGTTTGGGCGTACCAAGAGACCCAGTACTTC.

The V call is TRBV5-1, the J call TRBJ2-1; D is possibly TRBD1 (5 bases). Germline lookup yields CDR1 SGHRS and CDR2 YFSETQ. The germline V and J ends were trimmed by 1 base and 4 bases, with 6 bases remaining between them. The CDR3 has 13 residues. CDR3 sequence: CASSLQGYNEQFF. Written as DNA, the CDR3 is TGCGCCAGCAGCTTGCAGGGATACAATGAGCAGTTCTTC.

The gene calls are TRBV27 and TRBJ2-5, with D possibly matching TRBD2 (6 bases). V lost 4 bases and J lost 5, with 14 bases in between. This CDR3 comprises 14 residues. The germline CDR1 and CDR2 sequences are MNHEY and SMNVEV (reference sequence). The CDR3 nucleotides read TGTGCCAGCAGTTCGGCGGGACTTAGTGAGACCCAGTACTTC. It translates to CASSSAGLSETQYF.

The rearrangement links TRBV19 to TRBJ1-1, with 9 bases fitting TRBD1. The CDR3 extends over 15 amino acids. The V and J ends lost 2 bases and 7 bases, in that order; junction bases with no gene match: 8. The germline V gene has CDR1 LNHDA and CDR2 SQIVND (reference sequence). The CDR3 DNA follows: TGTGCCAGTAGTATACGGACAGGGGCGGAACTTGAAGCTTTCTTT. It codes for CASSIRTGAELEAFF.

The V call is TRBV9, the J call TRBJ2-6; D possibly matches TRBD1 or TRBD2 (5 bases each). Germline V CDR1 and CDR2: SGDLS, YYNGEE. The CDR3 has 16 residues. Trimming shortened V by 7 bases and J by 0 bases, and 14 bases separated the two germline ends. CDR3 sequence: CASSGTISSGANVLTF. In DNA form, the CDR3 reads TGTGCCAGCTCCGGGACGATAAGCTCTGGGGCCAACGTCCTGACTTTC.

The rearrangement uses TRBV5-4 and TRBJ2-5; TRBD2 matches 13 bases. In germline, CDR1 is SGHNT, CDR2 YYREEE (reference sequence). The CDR3 is made up of 16 amino acids. After removal of 3 bases from V and 5 bases from J, the junction contained 7 bases not matched to a gene. The CDR3 loop is CASSSGLAGRWETQYF. CDR3 nucleotide sequence: TGTGCCAGCAGCTCGGGACTAGCGGGAAGGTGGGAGACCCAGTACTTC.

The chain carries TRBV19 and TRBJ2-7; possibly TRBD2 for D (5 bases). The V gene lost 9 bases and the J gene lost 6 bases, with 15 bases spanning the gap. This CDR3 spans 12 amino acids. CDR1 is LNHDA and CDR2 is SQIVND in the germline V gene (reference sequence). CDR3 loop: CASSGVPLEQYF. CDR3 nucleotide sequence: TGTGCCAGCTCCGGGGTACCTCTCGAGCAGTACTTC.